This entry lists 15 T cell receptor beta chains sequenced from one sample in a study of blood T cells in healthy people across ages. It was with a sample-barcoded 5' primer and a J-beta primer mix that a second PCR of roughly 7 to 12 cycles was run. TCRdb analysed the 5' RACE reads with MiXCR anew, one entry per CDR3 protein. The table has about 1.5 million distinct CDR3 sequences, around 40% seen once; the top ten hold approximately 4%. The sample taken for sequencing was blood. The receptors derive from a woman aged 18-29 years in good health.

The genes are TRBV12-3 or TRBV12-4 and TRBJ1-2; D gene unclear. Trimming removed 3 bases from V and 2 bases from J, with 10 bases in between. CDR3 length equals 14 residues. The DNA for the CDR3 is TGTGCCAGCAGTTTGGAGGATTTCAACTATGGCTACACCTTC. Translated: CASSLEDFNYGYTF.

The chain uses TRBV29-1 and TRBJ1-5; D gene uncertain. The CDR3 is 12 residues long. The germline V gene has CDR1 SQVTM and CDR2 ANQGSEA. V was cut by 6 bases and J by 4 bases, with 10 bases left in between. Here the CDR3 reads CSVQDGNQPQHF. CDR3 DNA: TGCAGCGTCCAGGACGGGAATCAGCCCCAGCATTTT.

The rearrangement joins TRBV6-5 to TRBJ1-1; 7 positions match TRBD1. Looked up from germline, CDR1 is MNHEY and CDR2 is SVGAGI. V lost 5 bases, J lost 3 bases, and 9 bases stayed unmatched. The CDR3 runs to 15 residues. The DNA for the CDR3 is TGTGCCAGCAGTAGCTCGGAGGGGGCGTACACTGAAGCTTTCTTT. Its translation: CASSSSEGAYTEAFF.

The chain couples TRBV24-1 to TRBJ2-1; 7 bases are a match to TRBD2. V was pared by 4 bases and J by 4 bases, with 6 bases of the junction left unmatched. Germline V CDR1 and CDR2: KGHDR, SFDVKD. The CDR3 loop spans 15 amino acids. In nucleotides, the CDR3 is TGTGCCACCAGTGACCTAGCGGAAAATTACAATGAGCAGTTCTTC. It translates to CATSDLAENYNEQFF.

The V and J genes are TRBV20-1 and TRBJ2-7; D unclear. This CDR3 has 13 amino acids. Trimming left V 6 bases short and J 5 bases short, with 17 bases between. Germline lookup yields CDR1 DFQATT and CDR2 SNEGSKA (reference sequence). The CDR3 loop reads CSAARTAGHEQYF. CDR3 nucleotide sequence: TGCAGTGCCGCACGGACCGCCGGGCACGAGCAGTACTTC.

The chain links TRBV6-6 to TRBJ2-5; D ambiguous. The J call may be wrong; the DNA end is better matched by TRBJ2-4. The CDR3 runs to 15 residues. Per the germline V gene, CDR1 is MNHNY and CDR2 is SVGAGI (reference sequence). CDR3 residues: CASRPRLDEKNIQYF. The CDR3 DNA is TGTGCCAGCAGACCACGACTGGACGAGAAAAACATTCAGTACTTC.

J is TRBJ2-1 and V is TRBV20-1, with 15 bases fitting TRBD2. The CDR3 covers 18 residues. V shed 4 bases and J 1 base; nucleotides not matched to a gene: 8. Germline CDR1 is DFQATT and CDR2 is SNEGSKA (reference sequence). CDR3 amino acids: CSATAMGLAGGSYNEQFF. The CDR3 DNA reads TGCAGTGCTACTGCAATGGGACTAGCGGGGGGATCCTACAATGAGCAGTTCTTC.

This clonotype was detected a few times. The chain links TRBV27 to TRBJ1-1, with 11 bases matching TRBD1. With 6 bases clipped from V and 0 bases from J, the junction kept 15 bases outside the gene matches. The CDR3 runs 19 residues. CDR1 is MNHEY, CDR2 SMNVEV, per germline (reference sequence). The CDR3, as DNA: TGTGCCAGCAGGTCCGGGACAGGGGGTGGTACGATGATGAACACTGAAGCTTTCTTT. This encodes CASRSGTGGGTMMNTEAFF.

The V call is TRBV4-2, the J call TRBJ2-5; 12 bases are shared with TRBD1. V trimming: 1 base; J trimming: 2 bases; junction bases outside the gene matches: 8. This CDR3 contains 18 residues. Per the germline V gene, CDR1 is LGHNA and CDR2 is YNFKEQ. The CDR3 nucleotides read TGTGCCAGCAGCCAAGCCCAGGGACAGGGGGCACTTCAAGAGACCCAGTACTTC. Residues: CASSQAQGQGALQETQYF.

This rearrangement joins TRBV20-1 to TRBJ1-5; perhaps TRBD1 as D (6 bases). Trimming left V 3 bases short and J 6 bases short, with 18 bases between. Germline values: CDR1 DFQATT, CDR2 SNEGSKA (reference sequence). CDR3 length: 15 residues. The CDR3 region has the DNA TGCAGTGCTAGTAAACGGGGCAGGGGTATTCAGCCCCAGCATTTT. The encoded protein is CSASKRGRGIQPQHF.

This clonotype was seen a few times. The chain combines TRBV20-1 with TRBJ2-1; 8 bases match TRBD1. The CDR3 spans 14 residues. With 6 bases clipped from V and 6 bases from J, the junction kept 10 bases outside the gene matches. Germline CDR1 DFQATT, CDR2 SNEGSKA (reference sequence). The CDR3: CSATPGQDTNEQFF. Here the CDR3 DNA reads TGCAGTGCAACCCCGGGACAGGACACCAATGAGCAGTTCTTC.

The gene calls are TRBV10-3 and TRBJ1-1; D is ambiguous. This CDR3 contains 13 residues. Germline CDR1 ENHRY, CDR2 SYGVKD. The ends were cut back, 2 bases at V and 1 base at J, with 5 bases in the middle. In nucleotides, the CDR3 is TGTGCCATCAGTGAGGCCCGGAACACTGAAGCTTTCTTT. It specifies CAISEARNTEAFF.

V usage is TRBV2 and J usage is TRBJ1-5, with 8 bases identical to TRBD1. J gave up 5 bases and V 7 bases, and 4 bases lay outside the gene matches. Germline CDR1 is SNHLY and CDR2 is FYNNEI. CDR3 size: 13 residues. The CDR3 nucleotides read TGTGCCAGCAAACCGGACAGGGATCAGCCCCAGCATTTT. Its translation: CASKPDRDQPQHF. The full variable domain, with the rest looked up from reference TRBV2 and TRBJ1-5, is EPEVTQTPSHQVTQMGQEVILRCVPISNHLYFYWYRQILGQKVEFLVSFYNNEISEKSEIFDDQFSVERPDGSNFTLKIRSTKLEDSAMYFCASKPDRDQPQHFGDGTRLSIL.

The V call is TRBV12-3 or TRBV12-4, the J call TRBJ2-3, with 9 bases identical to TRBD2. Trimming at V came to 5 bases and at J to 0 bases, leaving 12 bases not matched to a gene. The CDR3 covers 18 residues. The DNA for the CDR3 is TGTGCCAGCAGTCCTAGCGGGGCCCCTACCGATAGCACAGATACGCAGTATTTT. It translates to CASSPSGAPTDSTDTQYF.

As to this clonotype: Relative to the germline gene, one junction end is altered; a read error may explain this. CDR3 DNA sequence: TGTGCCACCAGTGGTGAGCGGTCCACAGATACGCAGTATTTT. This encodes CATSGERSTDTQYF. The J gene is TRBJ2-3, the V gene TRBV10-3, with TRBD2 as a possible D gene (5 bases). Per germline, CDR1 ENHRY and CDR2 SYGVKD. CDR3 length equals 14 residues.